Sequencing of this T cell receptor (beta chain) was carried out in a study of response to subunit inactivated influenza vaccine. Overall study results and limits: Seasonal influenza vaccination, on each occasion, was suggested by the authors to recruit few new T cells.

This clonotype was counted a few times. Antigen: not known. Each CDR3 protein is one row after TCRdb ran MiXCR on the RT-PCR reads. The profile covers under 750,000 distinct CDR3 sequences, with about 12% appearing a single time and roughly a tenth taken by the ten largest. The sequenced sample was PBMCs from blood, obtained on the day of vaccination. The sequence was collected from a man aged 50 to 59 who received an inactivated influenza vaccine.

DNA for the CDR3: TGCGCCAGCAGGAGTTCTAGCGGGAACAATGAGCAGTTCTTC. Its protein product is CASRSSSGNNEQFF. V and J are TRBV5-1 and TRBJ2-1, with 9 bases that match TRBD2. V trimming: 5 bases; J trimming: 5 bases; junction bases outside the gene matches: 5. In germline, CDR1 is SGHRS, CDR2 YFSETQ. The CDR3 loop spans 14 amino acids. The whole variable domain, filled in from reference TRBV5-1 and TRBJ2-1, reads KAGVTQTPRYLIKTRGQQVTLSCSPISGHRSVSWYQQTPGQGLQFLFEYFSETQRNKGNFPGRFSGRQFSNSRSEMNVSTLELGDSALYLCASRSSSGNNEQFFGPGTRLTVL.